A selection of T cell receptor beta chains follows, all from one sample in a study of T cell responses to AZD1222 COVID-19 vaccine. Assay: immunoSEQ multiplex PCR; the TCRdb copy retains only in-frame clones and omits some. This table has about 85,000 clones, 75% to 90% appearing once. The sample consisted of peripheral blood, taken 28 days after the second AZD1222 dose. All receptors derive from an adult who received the AZD1222 COVID-19 vaccine. The CDR3 runs from the conserved cysteine through the conserved F or W. A D gene is named only where the DNA matches it firmly. Clone size, where shown, is once, few, many, or a class for clones that have expanded.

>TRBJ2-7|NA|TRBD2|TRBV18
CASSPLPGLAATNEQYF
TGTGCCAGCTCACCACTTCCGGGACTAGCGGCAACCAACGAGCAGTACTTC
>TRBJ1-3|NA|NA|TRBV3-1/TRBV3-2
CASSRQGTLPGNTIYF
TGTGCCAGCAGCCGGCAAGGGACCCTGCCTGGAAACACCATATATTTT
>TRBJ2-7|NA|NA|TRBV9
CASSVGLFDSYEQYF
TGTGCCAGCAGCGTAGGGCTTTTCGACTCCTACGAGCAGTACTTC
>TRBJ2-1|NA|TRBD2|TRBV7-3
CASSLSSGGAYEQFF
TGTGCCAGCAGCTTAAGTAGCGGGGGGGCCTATGAGCAGTTCTTC
>TRBJ2-3|NA|TRBD2|TRBV29-1
CSVEGTSVATQYF
TGCAGCGTTGAGGGGACTAGTGTAGCTACGCAGTATTTT
>TRBJ1-1|few|NA|TRBV7-9
CASSANTEAFF
TGTGCCAGCAGCGCGAACACTGAAGCTTTCTTT
>TRBJ2-7|NA|TRBD2|TRBV7-6
CASSLGEGGAYEQYF
TGTGCCAGCAGCTTAGGGGAGGGAGGTGCCTACGAGCAGTACTTC
>TRBJ1-5|NA|NA|TRBV18
CASSPGMGNQPQHF
TGTGCCAGCTCACCAGGTATGGGCAATCAGCCCCAGCATTTT
>TRBJ1-2|NA|NA|TRBV5-1
CASSFGVGGYGYTF
TGCGCCAGCAGCTTCGGTGTCGGGGGCTATGGCTACACCTTC
>TRBJ1-6|NA|NA|TRBV18
CASSPEGRHSPLHF
TGTGCCAGCTCACCGGAGGGAAGGCACTCACCCCTCCACTTT
>TRBJ2-7|NA|TRBD2|TRBV5-1
CASSLSGGEQYF
TGCGCCAGCAGTCTGAGCGGGGGCGAGCAGTACTTC
>TRBJ2-3|NA|TRBD2|TRBV10-1
CASRPGGQPDTQYF
TGCGCCAGCCGCCCGGGAGGCCAGCCAGATACGCAGTATTTT
>TRBJ2-1|NA|NA|TRBV5-1
CASSLTFNEQFF
TGCGCCAGCAGCTTAACGTTTAATGAGCAGTTCTTC
>TRBJ2-7|NA|NA|TRBV21-1
CAAPPRGVPYEQYF
TGTGCCGCTCCCCCCCGCGGGGTCCCTTACGAGCAGTACTTC
>TRBJ2-1|NA|TRBD2|TRBV27
CASSLGLAGGPYNEQFF
TGTGCCAGCAGTTTGGGACTAGCGGGAGGGCCCTACAATGAGCAGTTCTTC
>TRBJ1-1|few|TRBD1|TRBV5-1
CASSFILQGASNTEAFF
TGCGCCAGCAGCTTTATTTTGCAGGGGGCTTCGAACACTGAAGCTTTCTTT
>TRBJ1-2|NA|NA|TRBV6-5
CASTKRADINYGYTF
TGTGCCAGCACTAAGAGGGCCGATATTAACTATGGCTACACCTTC
>TRBJ2-1|few|TRBD1|TRBV7-6
CASRSDRVVGSYNEQFF
TGTGCCAGCAGATCCGACAGGGTGGTCGGCTCCTACAATGAGCAGTTCTTC
>TRBJ2-7|NA|NA|TRBV27
CASSATREVYF
TGTGCCAGCAGCGCCACTAGGGAGGTGTACTTC
>TRBJ1-1|NA|NA|TRBV4-1
CASSQGLWARSPEAFF
TGCGCCAGCAGCCAAGGACTCTGGGCTCGCAGCCCTGAAGCTTTCTTT
>TRBJ2-7|NA|NA|TRBV6-5
CASSSPAYEQYF
TGTGCCAGCAGTTCTCCCGCCTACGAGCAGTACTTC
>TRBJ2-1|NA|TRBD2|TRBV5-4
CASSFLAGGANEQFF
TGTGCCAGCAGCTTTCTAGCGGGGGGAGCCAATGAGCAGTTCTTC
>TRBJ1-2|NA|NA|TRBV28
CASSPQVYGYTF
TGTGCCAGCAGTCCGCAAGTCTATGGCTACACCTTC
>TRBJ2-7|NA|TRBD1|TRBV28
CASRPRTGPYEQYF
TGTGCCAGCAGACCCCGGACAGGGCCCTACGAGCAGTACTTC
>TRBJ1-3|NA|NA|TRBV4-3
CASSQEVGTAINTIYF
TGCGCCAGCAGCCAAGAAGTGGGCACAGCGATAAACACCATATATTTT
>TRBJ2-7|NA|NA|TRBV28
CASSLHPYYEQYF
TGTGCCAGCAGTCTCCATCCTTACTACGAGCAGTACTTC
>TRBJ1-5|once|TRBD1|TRBV28
CASKRQGRQPQHF
TGTGCCAGCAAACGACAGGGTCGGCAGCCCCAGCATTTT
>TRBJ1-1|NA|NA|TRBV3-1/TRBV3-2
CASNKTQGRGFVGLFPGNTEAFF
TGTGCCAGCAACAAAACCCAGGGGCGCGGGTTTGTTGGGCTGTTCCCAGGGAACACTGAAGCTTTCTTT
>TRBJ1-5|NA|NA|TRBV10-3
CAISEWGGDQPQHF
TGTGCCATCAGTGAGTGGGGAGGAGATCAGCCCCAGCATTTT
>TRBJ2-3|NA|NA|TRBV14
CASSQVQHTDTQYF
TGTGCCAGCAGCCAAGTGCAGCACACAGATACGCAGTATTTT
>TRBJ2-7|NA|TRBD2|TRBV5-1
CASSQGLTRGTYEQYF
TGCGCCAGCAGCCAGGGACTAACCCGGGGAACCTACGAGCAGTACTTC
>TRBJ2-2|NA|TRBD2|TRBV9
CASSVASGGAVTGELFF
TGTGCCAGCAGCGTAGCTAGCGGGGGGGCCGTAACCGGGGAGCTGTTTTTT
>TRBJ1-5|few|NA|TRBV2
CASSGASDNQPQHF
TGTGCCAGCAGTGGGGCCAGCGACAATCAGCCCCAGCATTTT
>TRBJ1-2|NA|NA|TRBV19
CASSIVGGYGYTF
TGTGCCAGTAGTATAGTAGGGGGATATGGCTACACCTTC
>TRBJ2-3|NA|TRBD2|TRBV3-1/TRBV3-2
CASSPSGRGADTQYF
TGTGCCAGCAGCCCTAGCGGGAGAGGAGCAGATACGCAGTATTTT
>TRBJ2-7|NA|NA|TRBV11-2
CASSLEVTAYEQYF
TGTGCCAGCAGTCTAGAAGTGACCGCCTACGAGCAGTACTTC
>TRBJ2-3|NA|TRBD2|TRBV30
CAWSVRNSGSRYTQYF
TGTGCCTGGAGTGTACGTAATAGCGGGAGTCGGTATACGCAGTATTTT
>TRBJ2-7|once|TRBD2|TRBV3-1/TRBV3-2
CASSHLTSGRSYEQYF
TGTGCCAGCAGCCACCTGACTAGCGGGAGATCCTACGAGCAGTACTTC
>TRBJ1-2|NA|NA|TRBV19
CASSSQTPYGYTF
TGTGCCAGTAGTTCTCAGACACCCTATGGCTACACCTTC
>TRBJ2-3|NA|NA|TRBV30
CAWVEGGFGTQYF
TGTGCCTGGGTAGAGGGAGGATTTGGTACGCAGTATTTT